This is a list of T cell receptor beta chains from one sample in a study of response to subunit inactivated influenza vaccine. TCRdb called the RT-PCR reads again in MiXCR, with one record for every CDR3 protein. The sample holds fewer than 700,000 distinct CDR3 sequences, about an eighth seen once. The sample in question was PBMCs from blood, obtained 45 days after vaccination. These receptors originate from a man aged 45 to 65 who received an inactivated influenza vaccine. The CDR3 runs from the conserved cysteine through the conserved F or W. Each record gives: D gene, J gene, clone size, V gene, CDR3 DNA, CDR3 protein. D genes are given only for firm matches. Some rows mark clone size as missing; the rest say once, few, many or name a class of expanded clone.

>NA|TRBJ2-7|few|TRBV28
TGTGCCAGCAGTTTACCTCTTCAAAGCTCCTACGAGCAGTACTTC
CASSLPLQSSYEQYF
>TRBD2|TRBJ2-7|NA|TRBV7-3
TGTGCCAGCAGCCAAAGCGGGGGGTTCTACGAGCAGTACTTC
CASSQSGGFYEQYF
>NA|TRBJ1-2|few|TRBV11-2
TGTGCCAGCAGCCTTATTGGGGGGGGGCAAGGTGGCTACACCTTC
CASSLIGGGQGGYTF
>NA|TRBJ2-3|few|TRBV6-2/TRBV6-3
TGTGCCAGCACCCGTTTGTTGGTCGCAGATACGCAGTATTTT
CASTRLLVADTQYF
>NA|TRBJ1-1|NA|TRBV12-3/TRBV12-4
TGTGCCAGCAGTACATTAAGATCGGGCACTGAAGCTTTCTTT
CASSTLRSGTEAFF
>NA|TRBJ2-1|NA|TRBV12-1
TGTGCCAGCAGCGGGGGACTAGCGGACTACAATGAGCAGTTCTTC
CASSGGLADYNEQFF
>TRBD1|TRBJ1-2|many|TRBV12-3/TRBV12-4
TGTGCCAGCAGGGGGGACAGGTCATATGGCTACACCTTC
CASRGDRSYGYTF
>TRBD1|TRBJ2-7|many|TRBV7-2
TGTGCCAGCAGCTTATCAGGGGGAAAATGGGAGCAGTACTTC
CASSLSGGKWEQYF
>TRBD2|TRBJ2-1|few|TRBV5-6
TGTGCCAGCAGTCGAAGGACTAGCGGGGGGGCCATTATCTCGTCCAATGAGCAGTTCTTC
CASSRRTSGGAIISSNEQFF
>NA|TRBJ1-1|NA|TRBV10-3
TGTGCCATCAGCTGGGGCAGTGAAGCTTTCTTT
CAISWGSEAFF
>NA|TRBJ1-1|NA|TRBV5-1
TGCGCCAGCAGCCTGGAATCGGAAGGGACCGGGACTGAAGCTTTCTTT
CASSLESEGTGTEAFF
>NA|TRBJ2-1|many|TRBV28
TGTGCCAGCATGGAGGGCCCAAGGCGGGAGCAGTTCTTC
CASMEGPRREQFF
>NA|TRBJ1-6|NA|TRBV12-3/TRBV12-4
TGTGCCAGCAGTTTAAGGGGAGCAGATAATTCACCCCTCCACTTT
CASSLRGADNSPLHF
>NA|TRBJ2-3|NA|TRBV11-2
TGTGCCAGCAGACTTCCGGGACGAAGCACAGATACGCAGTATTTT
CASRLPGRSTDTQYF
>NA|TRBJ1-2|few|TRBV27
TGTGCCAGCAGGAGCGGACCTTTGGCCTATGGCTACACCTTC
CASRSGPLAYGYTF
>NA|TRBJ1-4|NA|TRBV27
TGTGCCAGCAGCCCGACAGTAATTAATGAAAAACTGTTTTTT
CASSPTVINEKLFF
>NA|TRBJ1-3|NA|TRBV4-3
TGCGCCAGCAGCCAATCTCAGGGGTCCGCTGGAAACACCATATATTTT
CASSQSQGSAGNTIYF
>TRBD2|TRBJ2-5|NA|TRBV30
TGTGCCTGGAACCGGGGGGGATTCGGGCAAGAGACCCAGTACTTC
CAWNRGGFGQETQYF
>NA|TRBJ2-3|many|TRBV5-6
TGTGCCAGCAGCTTGATTACCTCCGGTACGCAGTATTTT
CASSLITSGTQYF
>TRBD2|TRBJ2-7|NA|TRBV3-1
TGTGCCAGCAGCCCTCTTGGGAGCGGGAGTACTGGCGAGCAGTACTTC
CASSPLGSGSTGEQYF
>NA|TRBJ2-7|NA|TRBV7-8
TGTGCCAGCAGCCCCGGACACTCTCCCTACGAGCAGTACTTC
CASSPGHSPYEQYF
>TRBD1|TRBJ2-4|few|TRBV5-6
TGTGCCAGCAGTTCCCTCGGACAGGGGAACATTCAGTACTTC
CASSSLGQGNIQYF
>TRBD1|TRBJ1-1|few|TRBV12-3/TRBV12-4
TGTGCCAGCATGACAGGGTCTGAAGCTTTCTTT
CASMTGSEAFF
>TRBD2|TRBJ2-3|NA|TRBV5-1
TGCGCCAGCAGCCCGGCGGGGGGGCCGGATACGCAGTATTTT
CASSPAGGPDTQYF
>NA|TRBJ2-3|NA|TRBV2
TGTGCCATGGAGGGGGCAGATACGCAGTATTTT
CAMEGADTQYF
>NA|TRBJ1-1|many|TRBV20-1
TGCAGTGCTAGAGGGAACACTGAAGCTTTCTTT
CSARGNTEAFF
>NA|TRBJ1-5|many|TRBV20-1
TGCAGTGTTTCGAGTCAGAATCAGCCCCAGCATTTT
CSVSSQNQPQHF
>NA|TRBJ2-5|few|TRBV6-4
TGTGCCAGCAGTGACCCCAGGGCCGAAGAGACCCAGTACTTC
CASSDPRAEETQYF
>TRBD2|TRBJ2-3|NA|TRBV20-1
TGCAGTGCTCCGGGACTAGCGGGGGGACTCACAGATACGCAGTATTTT
CSAPGLAGGLTDTQYF
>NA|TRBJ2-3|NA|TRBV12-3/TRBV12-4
TGTGCCAGCAGTCCCGTCAGGGATCCCTACGCAGATACGCAGTATTTT
CASSPVRDPYADTQYF
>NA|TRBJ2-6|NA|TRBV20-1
TGCAGTGCTAGGGATTATCGCTCTGGGGCCAACGTCCTGACTTTC
CSARDYRSGANVLTF
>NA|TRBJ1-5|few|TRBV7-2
TGTGCCAGCAGCTTAGAAGGTGCTCGGGGAGATCAGCCCCAGCATTTT
CASSLEGARGDQPQHF
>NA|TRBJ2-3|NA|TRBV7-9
TGTGCCAGCAGCTTTAGTGTCCGAGCAGATACGCAGTATTTT
CASSFSVRADTQYF
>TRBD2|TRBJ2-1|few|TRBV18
TGTGCCACCCAAGACGTGGGAGGGGACAATGAGCAGTTCTTC
CATQDVGGDNEQFF
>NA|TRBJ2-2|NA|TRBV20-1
TGCAGTGCTAGAGATCAGAGGGTCAGGGCCACCGGGGAGCTGTTTTTT
CSARDQRVRATGELFF
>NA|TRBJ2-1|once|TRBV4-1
TGCGCCAGCAGCGAAGTTTTTTACAGCGTCTACAATGAGCAGTTCTTC
CASSEVFYSVYNEQFF
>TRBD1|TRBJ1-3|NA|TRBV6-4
TGTGCCAGCAGTGACCCTAAGGACAGGGGGCGGTCTGGAAACACCATATATTTT
CASSDPKDRGRSGNTIYF
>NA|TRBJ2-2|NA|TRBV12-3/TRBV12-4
TGTGCCAGCACCCTGGGGGGCCGACCCGGGGAGCTGTTTTTT
CASTLGGRPGELFF
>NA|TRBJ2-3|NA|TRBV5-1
TGCGCCAGCAGTCCCGGGGCCCGGAGTAGGACAGATACGCAGTATTTT
CASSPGARSRTDTQYF
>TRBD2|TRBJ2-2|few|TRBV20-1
TGCAGTGCTAGAGATCTACGGCTAGCGGGACGCACCGGGGAGCTGTTTTTT
CSARDLRLAGRTGELFF
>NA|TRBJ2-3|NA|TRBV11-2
TGTGCCAGCAGGCTCCCCGGGACATACACAGATACGCAGTATTTT
CASRLPGTYTDTQYF